The rows below give T cell receptor beta chains drawn from one sample of a study of shared clonotypes between healthy human individuals. TCRdb's copy holds only in-frame clones and misses some; the assay was immunoSEQ multiplex PCR. The repertoire holds about 180,000 clones, with approximately 92% as singletons. The sample comprised naive CD4+ T cells sorted from blood. Receptor source: a woman aged 25 to 39 in good health. Both conserved end residues are trimmed from each CDR3. Fields, in order: V gene, clone size, J gene, CDR3 protein. For some rows the clone size is stated as once, few or many, or as a class when expanded; others skip it.

V gene: TRBV6-5; clone size: .; J gene: TRBJ1-1; CDR3 protein: ASSYSIAGVNTEAF
V gene: TRBV29-1; clone size: .; J gene: TRBJ2-1; CDR3 protein: SALRKATSGFQF
V gene: TRBV19; clone size: .; J gene: TRBJ2-3; CDR3 protein: ASSTSGGTDTQY
V gene: TRBV25-1; clone size: .; J gene: TRBJ2-3; CDR3 protein: ASSKAGPTDTQY
V gene: TRBV5-5; clone size: .; J gene: TRBJ2-7; CDR3 protein: ASSFTDYEQY
V gene: TRBV2; clone size: .; J gene: TRBJ2-5; CDR3 protein: ASSVPASQPEQY
V gene: TRBV6-5; clone size: .; J gene: TRBJ2-5; CDR3 protein: ASRVTGGQETQY
V gene: TRBV2; clone size: few; J gene: TRBJ2-7; CDR3 protein: ASTGTGNEQY
V gene: TRBV10-1; clone size: .; J gene: TRBJ2-7; CDR3 protein: ASSVSSAYYEQY
V gene: TRBV5-1; clone size: once; J gene: TRBJ2-7; CDR3 protein: ASSRTGSYEQY
V gene: TRBV18; clone size: .; J gene: TRBJ2-7; CDR3 protein: ASSPSLGVQAGEVDEQY
V gene: TRBV28; clone size: .; J gene: TRBJ1-1; CDR3 protein: ASSLWGRGLGTEAF
V gene: TRBV7-7; clone size: .; J gene: TRBJ2-6; CDR3 protein: ASSQSRANVLT
V gene: TRBV6-5; clone size: .; J gene: TRBJ1-5; CDR3 protein: ASSYSQGSRQPQH
V gene: TRBV6-4; clone size: .; J gene: TRBJ2-5; CDR3 protein: ASTIDSPSGRWETQY
V gene: TRBV18; clone size: .; J gene: TRBJ2-1; CDR3 protein: ASSPTSGEYNEQF
V gene: TRBV2; clone size: .; J gene: TRBJ2-3; CDR3 protein: ASSDPSGSGPDTQY
V gene: TRBV5-1; clone size: .; J gene: TRBJ1-1; CDR3 protein: ASSFRGNTEAF
V gene: TRBV6-5; clone size: .; J gene: TRBJ1-2; CDR3 protein: ASSYSWGPPVEGYT
V gene: TRBV30; clone size: .; J gene: TRBJ1-1; CDR3 protein: AWSEQQGTPAF
V gene: TRBV5-1; clone size: .; J gene: TRBJ2-3; CDR3 protein: ASSLGWSTDTQY
V gene: TRBV18; clone size: .; J gene: TRBJ2-1; CDR3 protein: ASSPVLAGDLNEQF
V gene: TRBV10-3; clone size: .; J gene: .; CDR3 protein: AISWDRGSYEQY
V gene: TRBV11-3; clone size: .; J gene: TRBJ1-1; CDR3 protein: ASSLGTARNTEAF
V gene: TRBV5-4; clone size: .; J gene: TRBJ2-7; CDR3 protein: ASSLSGGDSYEQY
V gene: TRBV19; clone size: .; J gene: TRBJ2-3; CDR3 protein: ASSPGQGTDTQY
V gene: TRBV5-1; clone size: .; J gene: TRBJ2-2; CDR3 protein: ASSSGGGTGELF
V gene: TRBV2; clone size: .; J gene: TRBJ1-1; CDR3 protein: ASSGQGNTEAF
V gene: TRBV7-9; clone size: .; J gene: TRBJ1-5; CDR3 protein: ASSLGTAGPQH
V gene: TRBV6-6; clone size: once; J gene: TRBJ1-5; CDR3 protein: ASSQGSNQPQH
V gene: TRBV2; clone size: .; J gene: TRBJ1-3; CDR3 protein: ASSEFVGSGISGNTIY
V gene: TRBV6-5; clone size: .; J gene: TRBJ1-2; CDR3 protein: ASSSFRGFYGYT
V gene: TRBV5-1; clone size: .; J gene: TRBJ1-1; CDR3 protein: ASSFSMNTEAF